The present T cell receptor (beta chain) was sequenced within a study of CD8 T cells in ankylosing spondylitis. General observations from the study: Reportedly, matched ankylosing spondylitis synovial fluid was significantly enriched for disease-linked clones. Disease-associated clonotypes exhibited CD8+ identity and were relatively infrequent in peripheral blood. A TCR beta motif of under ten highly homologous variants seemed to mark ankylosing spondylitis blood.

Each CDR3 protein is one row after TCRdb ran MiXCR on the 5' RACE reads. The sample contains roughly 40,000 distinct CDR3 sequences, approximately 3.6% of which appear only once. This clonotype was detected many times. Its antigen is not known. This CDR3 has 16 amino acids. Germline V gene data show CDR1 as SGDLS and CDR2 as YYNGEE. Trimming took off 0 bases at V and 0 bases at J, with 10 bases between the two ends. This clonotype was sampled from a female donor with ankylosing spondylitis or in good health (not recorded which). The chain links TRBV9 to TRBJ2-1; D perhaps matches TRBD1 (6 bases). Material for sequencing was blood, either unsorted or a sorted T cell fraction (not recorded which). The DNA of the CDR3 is TGTGCCAGCAGCGTAGAGGGGGACAACTCCTACAATGAGCAGTTCTTC. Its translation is CASSVEGDNSYNEQFF.